This T cell receptor (beta chain) was sequenced for a study of siplizumab effects on memory and regulatory T cells. Overall study findings and caveats: Reactions containing siplizumab showed mappable alloreactive CD4+ clones averaging about 70% Treg-derived, versus approximately 28% in controls. Naive T cells appeared more diverse than memory cells and seemed to be major alloresponse contributors. Confirmation that proliferating Tregs from siplizumab cultures had suppressive function was not obtained.

A note on this clone: The antigen is unknown.

Trimming took off 2 bases at V and 4 bases at J, with 6 bases between the two ends. Germline values: CDR1 MNHNS, CDR2 SASEGT. The CDR3 is 13 residues long. The assay was immunoSEQ multiplex PCR, and TCRdb's table has in-frame clones only and misses some. Counted here are about 75,000 clones, 85% to 95% occurring once; the ten biggest clones make up 4.5% to 6.5%. Input material: CD8+ T cells sorted from blood. The chain links TRBV6-1 to TRBJ2-1; maybe TRBD1 (5 bases). The sequence was collected from a human donor in good health. The DNA for the CDR3 is TGTGCCAGCAGTGAAAGGGGATACAATGAGCAGTTCTTC. It codes for CASSERGYNEQFF.